This entry concerns a single TCR beta chain. The antigen is not known. Naive CD8 cells, CD45RO-negative and positively selected for CCR7, excluded terminally differentiated effector memory CD45RA+ cells. This record belongs to a study of shared clonotypes between healthy human individuals. Points from the study as a whole: The study sampled only blood, and tissue repertoires likely differ.

Trimming took 2 bases from V and 4 from J, leaving 14 bases between them. Germline lookup yields CDR1 SEHNR and CDR2 FQNEAQ (reference sequence). The CDR3 extends over 15 amino acids. The repertoire was sequenced with immunoSEQ multiplex PCR; TCRdb's copy has only in-frame clones and lacks some. The table lists about 2,100,000 clones, 90% to 95% of them singletons. The sample taken for sequencing was naive CD8+ T cells from PBMCs. The TCR was taken from a man younger than 35 in good health. Some clones in this sample may be carry-over from other donors' samples. The genes are TRBV7-9 and TRBJ2-5; perhaps TRBD1 as D (5 bases). CDR3 sequence (DNA): TGTGCCAGCAGCTTACCGACCAGGGTGGGAGAGACCCAGTACTTC. This gives the protein CASSLPTRVGETQYF.